This T cell receptor (beta chain) derives from a study of PD-L1 blockade in urothelial cancer. Profiled with immunoSEQ multiplex PCR; TCRdb holds only in-frame clones, not every one. The table records some 97,000 clones, about 89% of them present only once. V was clipped by 5 bases and J by 7 bases, with 9 bases between them. In germline, CDR1 is WNHNN, CDR2 SYGVQD (reference sequence). The CDR3 covers 12 residues. The chain combines TRBV10-1 with TRBJ2-1, with a possible D match to TRBD2 (6 bases). The receptor comes from a woman aged 80 or older with urothelial cancer. This material consisted of PBMCs, taken around atezolizumab (anti-PD-L1) treatment. The CDR3 DNA is TGCGCCAGCAGTCCGGGGAGGAATGAGCAGTTCTTC. This gives the protein CASSPGRNEQFF.